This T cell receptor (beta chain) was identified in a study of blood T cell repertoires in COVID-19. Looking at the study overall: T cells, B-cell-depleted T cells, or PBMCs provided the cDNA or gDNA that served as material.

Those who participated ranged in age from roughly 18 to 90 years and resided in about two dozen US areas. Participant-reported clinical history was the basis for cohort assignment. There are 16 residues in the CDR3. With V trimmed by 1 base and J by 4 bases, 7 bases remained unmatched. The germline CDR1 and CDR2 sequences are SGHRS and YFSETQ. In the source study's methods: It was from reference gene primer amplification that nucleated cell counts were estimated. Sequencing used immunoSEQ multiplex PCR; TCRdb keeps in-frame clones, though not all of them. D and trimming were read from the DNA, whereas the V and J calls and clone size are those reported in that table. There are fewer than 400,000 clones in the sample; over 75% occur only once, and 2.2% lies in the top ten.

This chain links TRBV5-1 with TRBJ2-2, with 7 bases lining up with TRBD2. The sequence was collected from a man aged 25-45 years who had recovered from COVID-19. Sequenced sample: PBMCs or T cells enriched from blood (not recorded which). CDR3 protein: CASSLRGPGGTGELFF. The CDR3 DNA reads TGCGCCAGCAGCTTGAGGGGCCCGGGGGGCACCGGGGAGCTGTTTTTT.